The rows below give T cell receptor beta chains drawn from one sample of a study of blood T cell repertoires in COVID-19. Clones were sequenced by immunoSEQ multiplex PCR, and TCRdb holds only the in-frame ones, with some missing. Of roughly 190,000 clones listed, around four fifths are singletons. Sequenced input: peripheral blood. Receptor source: a woman aged 65 to 85 with active or convalescent COVID-19. Each CDR3 is given with its conserved first and last residue. The D gene is left open where the match is weak. Part of the rows lack a size; the others show once, few, many or a class for expanded clones.

TRBJ2-3 TRBV28 . . TGTGCCAGCAGTTTTATTGGAACTGGGACTCGGGAGTATTTT CASSFIGTGTREYF
TRBJ2-3 TRBV14 . . TGTGCCAGCAGCCTCTTAAGCGGCAGCACAGATACGCAGTATTTT CASSLLSGSTDTQYF
TRBJ2-5 TRBV11-3 . . TGTGCCAGCAGCTCCTCTACAGGGATAGGAGAGACCCAGTACTTC CASSSSTGIGETQYF
TRBJ2-5 TRBV21-1 . . TGTGCCAGCAGCAAAAACCACAGGGGGATTTCAGGAGAGACCCAGTACTTC CASSKNHRGISGETQYF
TRBJ2-7 TRBV5-6 . . TGTGCCAGCAGCTCGGGACTCGACTACGAGCAGTACTTC CASSSGLDYEQYF
TRBJ2-4 TRBV3-1/TRBV3-2 . . TGTGCCAGCAGCCAGAGGGTTGGAAACATTCAGTACTTC CASSQRVGNIQYF
TRBJ1-2 TRBV7-2 . . TGTGCCAGCAGCTTAGTGGGGGGGGTTGGTGGCTACACCTTC CASSLVGGVGGYTF
TRBJ1-5 TRBV9 . once TGTGCCAGCAGCGTAGGTGGGGCAGTCCATCAGCCCCAGCATTTT CASSVGGAVHQPQHF
TRBJ2-3 TRBV9 TRBD2 once TGTGCCAGCAGCGCCCCGACTAGCGGGATTGGGACAGATACGCAGTATTTT CASSAPTSGIGTDTQYF
TRBJ1-4 TRBV5-1 . . TGCGCCAGCAGCCCCGCCGGGACCAGGGGTACTAATGAAAAACTGTTTTTT CASSPAGTRGTNEKLFF
TRBJ2-5 TRBV4-1 . . TGCGCCAGCAGCCGGGATGAAGGACATCCCCGGGAGACCCAGTACTTC CASSRDEGHPRETQYF
TRBJ1-3 TRBV2 . few TGTGCCAGCAGTGGTCAGGGAAACACCATATATTTT CASSGQGNTIYF
TRBJ1-5 TRBV6-6 TRBD1 . TGTGCCAGCAGTTATTTCGGACAGGGTGGAAATCAGCCCCAGCATTTT CASSYFGQGGNQPQHF
TRBJ2-1 TRBV12-3/TRBV12-4 . . TGTGCCAGCAGTCCTAACTACAATGAGCAGTTCTTC CASSPNYNEQFF
TRBJ1-1 TRBV9 TRBD1 many TGTGCCAGCAGCCCAAGGGGACAGGAGGCCACTAGTTCCCCCACTGAAGCTTTCTTT CASSPRGQEATSSPTEAFF
TRBJ1-4 TRBV29-1 TRBD1 . TGCAGCGTTCAGGGGGTCAGTGAAAAACTGTTTTTT CSVQGVSEKLFF
TRBJ2-2 TRBV19 . . TGTGCCAGTAGTCCCCGGGCCTCTTCTCGGGGCGGGGAGCTGTTTTTT CASSPRASSRGGELFF
TRBJ2-5 TRBV29-1 . . TGCAGCGTTCGAGGACAGCGAATGGCGGAAGAGACCCAGTACTTC CSVRGQRMAEETQYF
TRBJ1-1 TRBV7-9 . . TGTGCCAGCAGCTTATTCGGGAACACTGAAGCTTTCTTT CASSLFGNTEAFF
TRBJ1-4 TRBV18 TRBD1 . TGTGCCAGCTCACCGACAGGGATCAGTAATGAAAAACTGTTTTTT CASSPTGISNEKLFF
TRBJ2-7 TRBV18 . once TGTGCCAGCTCACCGGAACAGCTCTCCTACGAGCAGTACTTC CASSPEQLSYEQYF
TRBJ2-1 TRBV6-5 TRBD2 . TGTGGGGTGAAGCGGGACCGCTCCTACAATGAGCAGTTCTTC CGVKRDRSYNEQFF
TRBJ2-1 TRBV5-1 . . TGCGCCAGCAGCCTGCCGGACAGTAGTCTTGAGCAGTTCTTC CASSLPDSSLEQFF
TRBJ1-1 TRBV29-1 TRBD1 once TGCAGCGTGACGACAGGGGGCTACACTGAAGCTTTCTTT CSVTTGGYTEAFF
TRBJ2-7 TRBV10-2 TRBD2 . TGCGCCAGCGGTATTAGCGGGACGATCTACGAGCAGTACTTC CASGISGTIYEQYF
TRBJ1-1 TRBV19 . . TGTGCCAGTGGGGCCCATGGGGGGGGTGCTGAAGCTTTCTTT CASGAHGGGAEAFF
TRBJ2-7 TRBV2 TRBD2 . TGTGCCAGCACCCGAGGACTAGGGACCTACGAGCAGTACTTC CASTRGLGTYEQYF
TRBJ2-2 TRBV15 TRBD1 . TGTGCCACCAGCAGAGGCAACGGACAGGGCAACACCGGGGAGCTGTTTTTT CATSRGNGQGNTGELFF
TRBJ2-7 TRBV2 . once TGTGCCAGCAGTGAAGCTGCAGGCTACGAGCAGTACTTC CASSEAAGYEQYF
TRBJ2-1 TRBV5-8 TRBD1 once TGTGCCAGCAGCTTGGCCCTGGGGGGCAGGGGGCTTTATAATGAGCAGTTCTTC CASSLALGGRGLYNEQFF
TRBJ2-2 TRBV18 . . TGTGCCAGCTCACCACCGTATGGCAGAACCCTGAACACCGGGGAGCTGTTTTTT CASSPPYGRTLNTGELFF
TRBJ2-7 TRBV7-9 TRBD2 . TGTGCCAGCAGCCGGCGGGGGGGGCAGCCCTACGAGCAGTACTTC CASSRRGGQPYEQYF
TRBJ1-2 TRBV5-1 TRBD1 . TGCGCCAGCAGCTTGGGCCCGGGACAGGGCGATGGCTACACCTTC CASSLGPGQGDGYTF
TRBJ1-1 TRBV5-1 . . TGCGCCAGCAGCTGGACGCCGGGGGACACTGAAGCTTTCTTT CASSWTPGDTEAFF
TRBJ1-2 TRBV7-9 . . TGTGCCAGCAGCCTCCGGGCAGGGCTAATAGGCTACACCTTC CASSLRAGLIGYTF